What follows are 22 T cell receptor beta chains derived from one specimen sequenced in a study of memory CD4+ T cells and cytomegalovirus serostatus. Single viable CD3+CD4+CD8-CD45RO+ cells were sorted as the memory CD4+ T cells. The repertoire was sequenced with immunoSEQ multiplex PCR; TCRdb's copy has only in-frame clones and lacks some. The table lists some 48,000 clones, 60% to 80% of them singletons. Sequencing was done on a sample of memory CD4+ T cells from blood. The receptors derive from an adult in good health and CMV-seronegative.

This sequence joins TRBV6-6 and TRBJ2-7; D may be TRBD1 or TRBD2 (5 bases each). Looked up from germline, CDR1 is MNHNY and CDR2 is SVGAGI (reference sequence). The CDR3 has 12 amino acids. Trimming removed 5 bases at V and 4 bases at J, with 9 bases between. The CDR3 region is CASSREGYEQYF. The CDR3 coding sequence is TGTGCCAGCAGTAGAGAGGGGTACGAGCAGTACTTC.

V gene TRBV2 combines with J gene TRBJ2-7, with 9 bases identical to TRBD1. J lost 6 bases, V lost 2 bases, and 11 bases had no gene match. The CDR3 runs 16 residues. Germline loops: CDR1 SNHLY, CDR2 FYNNEI. The DNA of the CDR3 is TGTGCCAGCAGTGAACAAGCGTGGGACAGGGCACCCGAGCAGTACTTC. Translation: CASSEQAWDRAPEQYF.

The chain has TRBV7-9 and TRBJ2-7; no reliable D call. The CDR3 is made up of 14 amino acids. The ends were cut back, 5 bases at V and 0 bases at J, with 11 bases in the middle. In germline, CDR1 is SEHNR, CDR2 FQNEAQ (reference sequence). For the CDR3, the DNA is TGTGCCAGCAGCGCGACCTTGAGCTCCTACGAGCAGTACTTC. Amino acids: CASSATLSSYEQYF.

The chain couples TRBV4-2 to TRBJ2-3; possibly TRBD2 for D (5 bases). The CDR3 is 15 residues long. The germline V and J ends were trimmed by 1 base and 6 bases, with 14 bases remaining between them. Germline V gives CDR1 LGHNA, CDR2 YNFKEQ. CDR3 sequence reads: CASSQGPSSGDTQYF. The CDR3 coding sequence is TGTGCCAGCAGCCAAGGCCCGTCATCGGGGGATACGCAGTATTTT.

In this sample, this clone is medium-sized (0.01 to 0.1%). J is TRBJ2-7 and V is TRBV25-1; D is unclear. The CDR3 length is 14 residues. Looked up from germline, CDR1 is MGHDK and CDR2 is SYGVNS. V lost 3 bases, J lost 2 bases, and 11 bases lay in between. The CDR3, as DNA: TGTGCCAGCAGTGATACTAATCGGGCCTACGAGCAGTACTTC. Its translation: CASSDTNRAYEQYF.

This clone was observed a few times. This sequence joins TRBV29-1 and TRBJ1-1; no clear D gene. V shed 5 bases and J shed 1 base, with 8 bases lying between them. In germline, CDR1 is SQVTM, CDR2 ANQGSEA. The CDR3 has 12 amino acids. CDR3 sequence reads: CSVKRTNTEAFF. The CDR3 nucleotides are TGCAGCGTTAAGAGGACGAACACTGAAGCTTTCTTT.

The chain carries TRBV6-5 and TRBJ2-7; D is unclear. The CDR3 is made up of 11 amino acids. Germline V gene lookup returns CDR1 MNHEY and CDR2 SVGAGI. Trimming shortened V by 6 bases and J by 4 bases, and 7 bases separated the two germline ends. The CDR3 loop is CASRGGYEQYF. The CDR3 DNA sequence: TGTGCCAGCAGGGGCGGTTACGAGCAGTACTTC.

This chain joins TRBV6-6 and TRBJ1-3, with TRBD1 matching over 8 bases. The CDR3 sequence is 15 residues long. The J segment lost 2 bases and the V segment lost 5 bases, leaving 5 bases of the junction unmatched. Germline V gene lookup returns CDR1 MNHNY and CDR2 SVGAGI (reference sequence). CDR3 DNA: TGTGCCAGCAGTACCAGGGGGCTTACTGGAAACACCATATATTTT. The encoded protein is CASSTRGLTGNTIYF.

V gene TRBV18 combines with J gene TRBJ1-1; D might be TRBD1 (5 bases). Germline CDR1 KGHSH, CDR2 LQKENI. V lost 3 bases and J lost 1, with 9 bases in between. CDR3 length: 14 amino acids. CDR3: CASSPGTKNTEAFF. The CDR3 DNA is TGTGCCAGCTCACCCGGGACCAAGAACACTGAAGCTTTCTTT.

This chain links TRBV2 with TRBJ2-5, with D possibly TRBD2 on 6 matching bases. The CDR3 is 14 residues long. V gave up 6 bases and J gave up 3 bases, with 14 bases separating them. The germline V gene has CDR1 SNHLY and CDR2 FYNNEI. The CDR3 here is CASRRSGLEETQYF. Written as DNA, the CDR3 is TGTGCCAGCAGAAGGAGCGGGCTGGAAGAGACCCAGTACTTC.

This clone was seen a few times. This chain connects TRBV2 to TRBJ2-3; unclear D gene. Trimming left V 0 bases short and J 8 bases short, with 15 bases between. CDR1 is SNHLY, CDR2 FYNNEI, per germline. The CDR3 runs 15 residues. CDR3 in DNA: TGTGCCAGCAGTGAAGCGGCTACTTACTTGGGTACGCAGTATTTT. It yields the protein CASSEAATYLGTQYF.

The sample holds a few counts of this clone. The V and J genes are TRBV30 and TRBJ1-2; no firm D call. Germline loops: CDR1 GTSNPN, CDR2 SVGIG (reference sequence). V lost 3 bases, J lost 2 bases, and 22 bases lay in between. The CDR3 covers 17 residues. The CDR3 reads CAWRRGGNRLTNYGYTF. The CDR3 bases are TGTGCCTGGAGACGGGGAGGTAATCGGCTCACGAACTATGGCTACACCTTC.

The count of this clone is one. This chain uses TRBV5-1 with TRBJ2-7; 7 bases line up with TRBD1. The CDR3 spans 17 residues. J lost 3 bases, V lost 0 bases, and 12 bases had no gene match. The germline V gene encodes CDR1 SGHRS and CDR2 YFSETQ. CDR3 protein: CASSLDRGLTLYYEQYF. The CDR3 DNA sequence: TGCGCCAGCAGCTTGGACAGGGGTCTCACCCTCTACTACGAGCAGTACTTC.

This sequence joins TRBV19 and TRBJ1-4; D gene ambiguous. Trimming removed 6 bases from V and 0 bases from J, with 11 bases in between. CDR3 length equals 15 residues. CDR1 and CDR2 (germline): LNHDA, SQIVND (reference sequence). The CDR3 reads CASRSLGATNEKLFF. The CDR3, as DNA: TGTGCCAGTAGATCCCTAGGTGCAACTAATGAAAAACTGTTTTTT.

The CDR3 here is CASTREAGQGEGYTF. The CDR3 nucleotides read TGCGCCAGCACCCGTGAGGCGGGACAGGGCGAGGGCTACACCTTC. The chain joins TRBV5-1 to TRBJ1-2; 9 positions agree with TRBD1. Germline V gene sequence: CDR1 SGHRS, CDR2 YFSETQ. The CDR3 extends over 15 amino acids. The junction had 14 bases not matched to a gene; V was cut back by 6 bases and J by 8 bases. Full variable domain (rest looked up from reference TRBV5-1 and TRBJ1-2): KAGVTQTPRYLIKTRGQQVTLSCSPISGHRSVSWYQQTPGQGLQFLFEYFSETQRNKGNFPGRFSGRQFSNSRSEMNVSTLELGDSALYLCASTREAGQGEGYTFGSGTRLTVV.

The gene calls are TRBV28 and TRBJ1-2, with 8 bases aligning to TRBD1. The CDR3 is made up of 14 amino acids. Germline V gives CDR1 MDHEN, CDR2 SYDVKM. V lost 7 bases, J lost 6 bases, and 10 bases stayed unmatched. CDR3 amino acids: CASTPGTGRHGYTF. The CDR3 coding sequence is TGTGCCAGCACTCCCGGGACAGGAAGGCATGGCTACACCTTC.

The V call is TRBV5-1, the J call TRBJ1-1; D call uncertain. CDR1 SGHRS and CDR2 YFSETQ come from the germline V gene. This CDR3 is built from 12 residues. V lost 3 bases and J lost 5, with 8 bases in between. The CDR3: CASSSGYTEAFF. In DNA form, the CDR3 reads TGCGCCAGCAGCTCGGGTTATACTGAAGCTTTCTTT. Based on the CDR3 plus reference TRBV5-1 and TRBJ1-1, the full variable domain is KAGVTQTPRYLIKTRGQQVTLSCSPISGHRSVSWYQQTPGQGLQFLFEYFSETQRNKGNFPGRFSGRQFSNSRSEMNVSTLELGDSALYLCASSSGYTEAFFGQGTRLTVV.

The CDR3 sequence: CASSPAGGRASEQYF. The CDR3 DNA is TGTGCCAGCAGTCCGGCGGGGGGGAGAGCGAGCGAGCAGTACTTC. The chain links TRBV27 to TRBJ2-7; TRBD2 matches 9 bases. The V gene's germline CDR1 is MNHEY and CDR2 SMNVEV (reference sequence). V lost 5 bases and J lost 6; bases outside the gene matches: 11. This CDR3 region has 15 residues.

J is TRBJ1-4 and V is TRBV7-9; 9 bases are a match to TRBD1. J lost 9 bases, V lost 5 bases, and 13 bases had no gene match. The CDR3 totals 16 residues. Per germline, CDR1 SEHNR and CDR2 FQNEAQ (reference sequence). The DNA for the CDR3 is TGTGCCAGCAGCATCGTACAGGGGGCGCGAACCCAAAAACTGTTTTTT. As protein: CASSIVQGARTQKLFF.

The CDR3 sequence: CASSGRLEALSYNEQFF. In nucleotides, the CDR3 is TGTGCCAGCAGCGGACGATTAGAGGCGCTTTCCTACAATGAGCAGTTCTTC. The V gene is TRBV9, the J gene TRBJ2-1; D is ambiguous. V was trimmed by 3 bases and J by 1 base, leaving 17 bases between them. The CDR3 has 17 amino acids. The germline V gene encodes CDR1 SGDLS and CDR2 YYNGEE.

The rearrangement joins TRBV5-6 to TRBJ2-7, with D possibly matching TRBD2 (6 bases). Germline CDR1 is SGHDT and CDR2 is YYEEEE. There are 13 residues in the CDR3. Trimming removed 3 bases from V and 5 bases from J, with 12 bases in between. The CDR3, as DNA: TGTGCCAGCAGCTCAGTCGGGGGACACGAGCAGTACTTC. It yields the protein CASSSVGGHEQYF.

The rearrangement joins TRBV4-1 to TRBJ2-4; 7 bases are a match to TRBD2. The germline gives CDR1 MGHRA, CDR2 YSYEKL. The CDR3 contains 14 residues. J lost 4 bases, V lost 2 bases, and 2 bases had no gene match. Here the CDR3 reads CASSQRGEKNIQYF. The CDR3 DNA sequence: TGCGCCAGCAGCCAACGGGGGGAGAAAAACATTCAGTACTTC.